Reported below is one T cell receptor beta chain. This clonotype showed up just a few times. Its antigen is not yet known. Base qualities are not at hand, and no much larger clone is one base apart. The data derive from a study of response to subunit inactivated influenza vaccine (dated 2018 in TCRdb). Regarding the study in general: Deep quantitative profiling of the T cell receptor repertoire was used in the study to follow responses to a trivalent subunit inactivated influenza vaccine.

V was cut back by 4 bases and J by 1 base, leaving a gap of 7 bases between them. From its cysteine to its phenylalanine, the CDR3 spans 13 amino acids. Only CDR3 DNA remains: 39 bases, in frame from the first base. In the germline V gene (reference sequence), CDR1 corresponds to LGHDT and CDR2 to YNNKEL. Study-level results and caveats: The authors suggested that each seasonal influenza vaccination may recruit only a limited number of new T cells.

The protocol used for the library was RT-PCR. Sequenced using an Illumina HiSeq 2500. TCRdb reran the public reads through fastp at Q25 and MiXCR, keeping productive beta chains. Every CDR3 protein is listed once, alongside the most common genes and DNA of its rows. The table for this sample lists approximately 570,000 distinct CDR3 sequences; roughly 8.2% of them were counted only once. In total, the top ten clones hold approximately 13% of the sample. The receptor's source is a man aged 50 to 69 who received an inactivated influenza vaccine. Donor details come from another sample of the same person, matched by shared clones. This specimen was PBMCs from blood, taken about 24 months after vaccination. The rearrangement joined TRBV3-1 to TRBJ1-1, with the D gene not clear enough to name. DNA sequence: TGTGCCAGCAGCCCTCACCAGAACACTGAAGCTTTCTTT. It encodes CASSPHQNTEAFF.